The clone carrying this TCR beta chain is a singleton in its sample. CDR1 is SQVTM and CDR2 is ANQGSEA in the germline V gene. CDR3 size: 15 residues. V dropped 6 bases and J dropped 4; count of bases not matched to a gene: 5. Original processing methods: The assay estimated nucleated cells by amplifying reference gene primers. Method: immunoSEQ multiplex PCR; TCRdb's copy keeps in-frame clones and lacks some. The DNA gave D and trimming, while V, J and clone size come from that table. The profile shows around 140,000 clones, about nine tenths of them singletons. This sample was taken from a study of blood T cell repertoires in COVID-19. Study as a whole: Material from acute and convalescent COVID-19 was sourced from the United States, Italy and Spain. PBMCs, B-cell-depleted T cells, or T cells were the source of the cDNA or gDNA that made up the material.

The V gene is TRBV29-1, the J gene TRBJ2-3, with 15 nucleotides matching TRBD2. The sequence came from a human donor in a cohort sampled during active COVID-19. Sequencing input: peripheral blood. The CDR3 spells CSVAGLAGGPDTQYF. The CDR3 DNA follows: TGCAGCGTAGCTGGACTAGCGGGGGGGCCAGATACGCAGTATTTT.